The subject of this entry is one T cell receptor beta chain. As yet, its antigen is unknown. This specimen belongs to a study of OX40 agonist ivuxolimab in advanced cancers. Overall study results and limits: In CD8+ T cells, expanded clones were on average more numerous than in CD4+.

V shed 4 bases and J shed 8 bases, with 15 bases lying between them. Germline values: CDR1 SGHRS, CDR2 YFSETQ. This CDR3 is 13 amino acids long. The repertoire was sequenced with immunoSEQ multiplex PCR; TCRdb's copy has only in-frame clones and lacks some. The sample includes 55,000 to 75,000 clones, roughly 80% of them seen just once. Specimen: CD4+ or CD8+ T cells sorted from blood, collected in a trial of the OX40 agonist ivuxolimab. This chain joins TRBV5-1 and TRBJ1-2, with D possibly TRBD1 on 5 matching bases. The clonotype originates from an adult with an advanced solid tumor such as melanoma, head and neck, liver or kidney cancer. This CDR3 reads CASSRGMGLGYTF. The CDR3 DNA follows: TGCGCCAGCAGCCGGGGGATGGGGTTGGGCTACACCTTC.